This T cell receptor beta chain was profiled in a study of blood T cells in healthy people across ages. General study findings and limits: Higher diversity and more naive CD4+ cells were features of long-lived donors, compared to aged donors.

Germline CDR1 SGHTA, CDR2 FQGNSA. This CDR3 is 15 amino acids long. V lost 5 bases and J 3 bases, leaving 17 bases between the germline ends. For the second PCR, which ran for 7 to 11 cycles, a sample-barcoded 5' primer and a J-beta primer mix were used. Each CDR3 protein is one row after TCRdb ran MiXCR on the 5' RACE reads. The sample gives around 820,000 distinct CDR3 sequences, roughly 25% of which show up once; approximately 3.7% is in the top ten. About this clonotype itself: Its antigen is unidentified.

The same data also contributed to another study, on T cells of mothers and their children. That work contributes: Donors were three healthy Caucasian mothers and their six children.

Sequencing input: blood. The sequence was obtained from a boy between 5 and 17 years old in good health. The chain uses TRBV7-2 and TRBJ2-7; maybe TRBD1 (6 bases). The DNA for the CDR3 is TGTGCCAGCAGCCCCACCGGACAGACCATCTACGAGCAGTACTTC. Translation: CASSPTGQTIYEQYF.